This T cell receptor (beta chain) was sequenced for a study of shared clonotypes between healthy human individuals. The wider study: The cohort had two women and three men, ages 18 to 49.

Remarks on this clone: The target antigen is unknown.

The CDR3 runs to 14 residues. Germline CDR1 SGHRS, CDR2 YFSETQ. Every contributor of samples was a Caucasian grown-up residing in Nashville, Tennessee. The assay was immunoSEQ multiplex PCR, and TCRdb's table has in-frame clones only and misses some. Of 190,000 or so clones in the sample, around 93% are singletons; the top ten hold about 0.07%. Notes on the study in general: The four-donor shared clonotypes exceeded non-shared clonotypes in generation probability, with non-shared ones scoring lower.

Sequenced sample: naive CD4+ T cells sorted from blood. As to subset: CD45RA+ positively selected. The chain employs TRBV5-1 and TRBJ2-5, with TRBD1 matching over 9 bases. The closer fit of TRBJ2-7 to the DNA end suggests the J call may be wrong. The TCR sequence derives from a woman between 25 and 40 years old in good health. This CDR3 is CASSLGTGEREQYF. The DNA of the CDR3 is TGCGCCAGCAGCTTGGGGACAGGGGAACGCGAGCAGTACTTC.